The rows below give T cell receptor beta chains drawn from one sample of a study of OX40 agonist ivuxolimab in advanced cancers. Repertoires were generated with immunoSEQ multiplex PCR, while TCRdb's copy carries only in-frame clones and drops some. The sample carries tens of thousands of clones, around 86% recorded once. This specimen consisted of CD4+ or CD8+ T cells sorted from blood, obtained in a trial of the OX40 agonist ivuxolimab. These receptors were collected from an adult with an advanced solid tumor such as melanoma, head and neck, liver or kidney cancer. The CDR3 runs from the conserved cysteine through the conserved F or W. A D gene is named only where the DNA matches it firmly. Clone size is given for some rows only: seen once, a few or many times, or a class if the clone is expanded.

V: TRBV13
D: TRBD2
size: .
J: TRBJ2-3
DNA: TGTGCCAGCAGCTATGCTCTAGCGGGGGGGCCCACAGATACGCAGTATTTT
CDR3: CASSYALAGGPTDTQYF

V: TRBV4-2
D: .
size: .
J: TRBJ1-2
DNA: TGTGCCAGCAGCTTGGATTTGGAACGGGCTAACTATGGCTACACCTTC
CDR3: CASSLDLERANYGYTF

V: TRBV19
D: .
size: .
J: TRBJ1-2
DNA: TGTGCCAGTAGTATCCCAGGGCTTATGCGGGGCTACACCTTC
CDR3: CASSIPGLMRGYTF

V: TRBV11-2
D: TRBD1
size: .
J: TRBJ1-6
DNA: TGTGCCAGCAGCCGGACAGGGCATTACTCACCCCTCCACTTT
CDR3: CASSRTGHYSPLHF

V: TRBV4-3
D: .
size: .
J: TRBJ2-1
DNA: TGCGCCAGCAGCACTTGGGGGAGCTCCTACAATGAGCAGTTCTTC
CDR3: CASSTWGSSYNEQFF

V: TRBV6-6
D: TRBD1
size: .
J: TRBJ2-7
DNA: TGTGCCAGCAGACAGGGGGAGTTGTACGAGCAGTACTTC
CDR3: CASRQGELYEQYF

V: TRBV6-5
D: .
size: .
J: TRBJ2-7
DNA: TGTGCCAGCAGTCGGTCCCGGGACAAGCTTTACGAGCAGTACTTC
CDR3: CASSRSRDKLYEQYF

V: TRBV19
D: .
size: .
J: TRBJ1-5
DNA: TGTGCCAGTAGTGTCCGGGGGACTCAGCCCCAGCATTTT
CDR3: CASSVRGTQPQHF

V: TRBV5-1
D: .
size: once
J: TRBJ1-2
DNA: TGCGCCAGCAGCTTGGGGAGTCAGGCCAAGGTTGTGTCGGGCTACACCTTC
CDR3: CASSLGSQAKVVSGYTF

V: TRBV6-5
D: .
size: .
J: TRBJ1-2
DNA: TGTGCCAGCAGTTACTCGGGGGGATCCTACACCTTC
CDR3: CASSYSGGSYTF

V: TRBV2
D: .
size: .
J: TRBJ1-2
DNA: TGTGCCAGCAGTGAGTGGGTTTATGGCTACACCTTC
CDR3: CASSEWVYGYTF

V: TRBV19
D: .
size: .
J: TRBJ2-5
DNA: TGTGCCAGTAGTAGGGGACTCGAGACCCAGTACTTC
CDR3: CASSRGLETQYF

V: TRBV28
D: .
size: .
J: TRBJ1-5
DNA: TGTGCCAGCAGCCCCGCCCCACATAGCAATCAGCCCCAGCATTTT
CDR3: CASSPAPHSNQPQHF

V: TRBV4-2
D: TRBD2
size: .
J: TRBJ2-5
DNA: TGTGCCAGCAGCCAAGGGGGGCAGCGGGGGATCCAAGAGACCCAGTACTTC
CDR3: CASSQGGQRGIQETQYF

V: TRBV4-2
D: .
size: .
J: TRBJ1-4
DNA: TGTGCCAGCAGCCATGGTGCAACTAATGAAAAACTGTTTTTT
CDR3: CASSHGATNEKLFF

V: TRBV19
D: TRBD2
size: .
J: TRBJ2-3
DNA: TGTGCCAGTAGTATCAGTACCGCGGGGGGCGGACTACGTGATACGCAGTATTTT
CDR3: CASSISTAGGGLRDTQYF

V: TRBV6-5
D: TRBD1
size: .
J: TRBJ1-6
DNA: TGTGCCAGCAGTTCCGAAGGGGGCGTCGTTAGGTCACCCCTCCACTTT
CDR3: CASSSEGGVVRSPLHF

V: TRBV7-2
D: .
size: .
J: TRBJ1-2
DNA: TGTGCCAGCAGCTTCCTGGATGGGGGGAGCTATGGCTACACCTTC
CDR3: CASSFLDGGSYGYTF

V: TRBV7-8
D: .
size: few
J: TRBJ1-2
DNA: TGTGCCAGCAGCCATGGACCTGAAGGCTACACCTTC
CDR3: CASSHGPEGYTF

V: TRBV11-2
D: TRBD2
size: .
J: TRBJ2-3
DNA: TGTGCCAGCAGCTTAAGCGGGGCTAGGCACACAGATACGCAGTATTTT
CDR3: CASSLSGARHTDTQYF

V: TRBV6-5
D: .
size: .
J: TRBJ1-2
DNA: TGTGCCAGCAGTAGGGGGGGGCAGGGTGGCTACACCTTC
CDR3: CASSRGGQGGYTF

V: TRBV10-3
D: .
size: .
J: TRBJ1-5
DNA: TGTGCCTCGACGGACCGGAATCAGCCCCAGCATTTT
CDR3: CASTDRNQPQHF

V: TRBV19
D: TRBD2
size: once
J: TRBJ2-5
DNA: TGTGCCAGTAGTATCCACCATCCCGGGACGGGAGGCCAAGAGACCCAGTACTTC
CDR3: CASSIHHPGTGGQETQYF

V: TRBV11-3
D: .
size: .
J: TRBJ2-1
DNA: TGTGCCAGCAGCTTAGGCGCTTCCTCCTACAATGAGCAGTTCTTC
CDR3: CASSLGASSYNEQFF

V: TRBV7-8
D: TRBD2
size: .
J: TRBJ2-7
DNA: TGTGCCAGCAGCTTAGCCCGGGGGGGTGCCTACGAGCAGTACTTC
CDR3: CASSLARGGAYEQYF

V: TRBV6-5
D: TRBD1
size: .
J: TRBJ1-2
DNA: TGTGCCAGCAGCCAGACCGGGACAGGGAAGTATGGCTACACCTTC
CDR3: CASSQTGTGKYGYTF

V: TRBV7-7
D: TRBD1
size: .
J: TRBJ2-5
DNA: TGTGCTAGCAGCCAGAGGGACAGGGGTATGGAGACCCAGTACTTC
CDR3: CASSQRDRGMETQYF

V: TRBV7-2
D: TRBD1
size: .
J: TRBJ2-5
DNA: TGTGCCAGCAGCTTAGTACCCGGGACAGTCGGCGGGGAGACCCAGTACTTC
CDR3: CASSLVPGTVGGETQYF

V: TRBV28
D: .
size: once
J: TRBJ2-3
DNA: TGTGCCAGCAAGGTCGACAGAGCCACAGATACGCAGTATTTT
CDR3: CASKVDRATDTQYF

V: TRBV4-1
D: .
size: few
J: TRBJ2-2
DNA: TGCGCCAGCAGCCGGGGACCACGGACCACCGGGGAGCTGTTTTTT
CDR3: CASSRGPRTTGELFF

V: TRBV30
D: .
size: .
J: TRBJ1-2
DNA: TGTGCCTGGATTGGTTTAACTAACTATGGCTACACCTTC
CDR3: CAWIGLTNYGYTF

V: TRBV5-4
D: .
size: .
J: TRBJ2-7
DNA: TGTGCCAGCAGCCCACGGTGGCAGGGCTCCTACGAGCAGTACTTC
CDR3: CASSPRWQGSYEQYF

V: TRBV11-3
D: .
size: once
J: TRBJ2-7
DNA: TGTGCCAGCAGCCATTCCTACGAGCAGTACTTC
CDR3: CASSHSYEQYF

V: TRBV5-1
D: TRBD1
size: .
J: TRBJ1-6
DNA: TGCGCCAGCAGCTTGGGACAGGGAGGGTCACCCCTCCACTTT
CDR3: CASSLGQGGSPLHF

V: TRBV2
D: .
size: once
J: TRBJ1-2
DNA: TGTGCCAGCAGTGAAGGGTTCTCTAACTATGGCTACACCTTC
CDR3: CASSEGFSNYGYTF

V: TRBV29-1
D: TRBD1
size: .
J: TRBJ2-6
DNA: TGCAGCGTTGGACAGGGGTACTCTGGGGCCAACGTCCTGACTTTC
CDR3: CSVGQGYSGANVLTF

V: TRBV18
D: .
size: .
J: TRBJ2-3
DNA: TGTGCCAGCTCATCCAGGTCGGACACAGATACGCAGTATTTT
CDR3: CASSSRSDTDTQYF

V: TRBV23-1
D: .
size: few
J: TRBJ2-7
DNA: TGCGCCACAGCCGGGGGAGAAGTCTCCTACGAGCAGTACTTC
CDR3: CATAGGEVSYEQYF

V: TRBV5-1
D: .
size: .
J: TRBJ2-5
DNA: TGCGCCAGCAGCTTGGCAGAGACCCAGTACTTC
CDR3: CASSLAETQYF

V: TRBV19
D: TRBD1
size: .
J: TRBJ2-7
DNA: TGTGCCAGTTCTACAGGGGAGACCTACGAGCAGTACTTC
CDR3: CASSTGETYEQYF

V: TRBV28
D: .
size: once
J: TRBJ2-2
DNA: TGTGCCAGCAGTTTTAGAAGGGAGAAGGCAGGGTGGACCGGGGAGCTGTTTTTT
CDR3: CASSFRREKAGWTGELFF

V: TRBV7-2
D: .
size: .
J: TRBJ1-5
DNA: TGTGCCAGCAGCTTAGAGAAGGACAGTTATCAGCCCCAGCATTTT
CDR3: CASSLEKDSYQPQHF

V: TRBV6-4
D: TRBD2
size: once
J: TRBJ2-3
DNA: TGTGCCTGCCCTGTCGGGGGGGCCACAGATACGCAGTATTTT
CDR3: CACPVGGATDTQYF

V: TRBV5-1
D: .
size: .
J: TRBJ1-2
DNA: TGCGCCAGCAGCTTGGAAGGGTTTGGCTACACCTTC
CDR3: CASSLEGFGYTF

V: TRBV7-9
D: TRBD1
size: once
J: TRBJ2-7
DNA: TGTGCCAGCAGACTATTAGGGGACAGTCGCTACGAGCAGTACTTC
CDR3: CASRLLGDSRYEQYF

V: TRBV10-3
D: .
size: few
J: TRBJ2-1
DNA: TGTGCCACGAATCACGGGACAATTTACGGTCTACTCGACAATGAGCAGTTCTTC
CDR3: CATNHGTIYGLLDNEQFF

V: TRBV9
D: .
size: .
J: TRBJ2-3
DNA: TGTGCCAGCAGGGGGGAGACGGATACGCAGTATTTT
CDR3: CASRGETDTQYF

V: TRBV7-3
D: TRBD2
size: .
J: TRBJ2-1
DNA: TGTGCCGCGCCGGTTGCAGCGGGGGCCAATTTTTACAATGAGCAGTTCTTC
CDR3: CAAPVAAGANFYNEQFF

V: TRBV18
D: .
size: .
J: TRBJ1-1
DNA: TGTGCCAGCTCACCGTTATTTCGGGGCCAATCCACTGAAGCTTTCTTT
CDR3: CASSPLFRGQSTEAFF